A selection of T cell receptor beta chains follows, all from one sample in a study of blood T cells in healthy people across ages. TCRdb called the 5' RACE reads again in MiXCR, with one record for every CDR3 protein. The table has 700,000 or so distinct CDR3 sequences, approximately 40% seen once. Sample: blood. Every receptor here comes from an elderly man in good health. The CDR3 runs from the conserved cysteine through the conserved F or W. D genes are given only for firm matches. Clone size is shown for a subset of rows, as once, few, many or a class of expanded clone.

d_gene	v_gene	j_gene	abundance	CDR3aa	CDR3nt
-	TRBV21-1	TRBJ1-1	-	CASSKIGQEMFMNTEAFF	TGTGCCAGCAGCAAAATCGGTCAGGAGATGTTTATGAACACTGAAGCTTTCTTT
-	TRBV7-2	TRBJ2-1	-	CASRGTRGRYNEQFF	TGTGCCAGCAGGGGGACCCGGGGGCGTTACAATGAGCAGTTCTTC
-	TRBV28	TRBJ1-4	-	CASSLIGGVGEKLFF	TGTGCCAGCAGTTTAATTGGGGGCGTAGGCGAAAAACTGTTTTTT
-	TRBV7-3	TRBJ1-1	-	CASSSQGTGTEAFF	TGTGCCAGCAGCTCGCAGGGGACTGGGACTGAAGCTTTCTTT
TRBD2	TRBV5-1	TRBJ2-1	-	CASSLGGLATNEQFF	TGCGCCAGCAGCTTAGGGGGACTAGCGACCAATGAGCAGTTCTTC
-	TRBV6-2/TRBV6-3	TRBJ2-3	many	CASRARSPDTQYF	TGTGCCAGCAGGGCCCGATCCCCAGATACGCAGTATTTT
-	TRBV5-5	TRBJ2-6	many	CASSLPGTASGANVLTF	TGTGCCAGCAGCTTGCCTGGGACGGCCTCTGGGGCCAACGTCCTGACTTTC
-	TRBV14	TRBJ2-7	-	CASSSNSYVQYF	TGTGCCAGCAGCTCTAATTCCTACGTGCAGTACTTC
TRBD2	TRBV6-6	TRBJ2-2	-	CASSTSGTSGELFF	TGTGCCAGCAGTACTAGCGGGACGAGCGGGGAGCTGTTTTTT
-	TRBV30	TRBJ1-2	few	CAWTAWSGRVYGYTF	TGTGCCTGGACAGCTTGGTCAGGGAGGGTCTATGGCTACACCTTC
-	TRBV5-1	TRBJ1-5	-	CASSSGIQGYNQPQHF	TGCGCCAGCAGCTCGGGTATTCAGGGGTACAATCAGCCCCAGCATTTT
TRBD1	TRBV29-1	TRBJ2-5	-	CSVGAPTGGDQETQYF	TGCAGCGTTGGGGCCCCGACAGGGGGCGACCAAGAGACCCAGTACTTC
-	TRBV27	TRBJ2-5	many	CASRPHAVEGGGETQYF	TGTGCCAGCAGACCTCACGCGGTCGAGGGAGGGGGAGAGACCCAGTACTTC
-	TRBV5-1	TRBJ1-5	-	CASSLGGQDQPQHF	TGCGCCAGCAGCTTGGGGGGTCAGGATCAGCCCCAGCATTTT
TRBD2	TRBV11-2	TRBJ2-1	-	CASRSGRAGTYYNEQFF	TGTGCCAGCCGATCAGGACGAGCGGGGACCTACTACAATGAGCAGTTCTTC
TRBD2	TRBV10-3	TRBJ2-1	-	CTISIGTSGREQFF	TGTACCATCAGTATCGGGACTAGCGGGAGGGAGCAGTTCTTC
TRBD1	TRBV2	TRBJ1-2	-	CASSADRGRTYGYTF	TGTGCCAGCAGCGCAGACAGGGGGCGCACCTATGGCTACACCTTC
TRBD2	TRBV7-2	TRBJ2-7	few	CASSFRSSAGGMYEQYF	TGTGCCAGCAGCTTCCGAAGTTCCGCGGGGGGTATGTACGAGCAGTACTTC
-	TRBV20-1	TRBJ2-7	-	CSALLQGRSYNEQYF	TGCAGTGCTCTCTTACAGGGAAGGTCCTACAATGAGCAGTACTTC
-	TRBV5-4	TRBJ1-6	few	CASSLWGINSPLHF	TGTGCCAGCAGCTTGTGGGGGATAAATTCACCCCTCCACTTT
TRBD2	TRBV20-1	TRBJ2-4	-	CDSGTAGASKNIQYF	TGCGACTCCGGAACAGCGGGAGCATCCAAAAACATTCAGTACTTC
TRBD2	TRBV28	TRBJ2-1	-	CAKRASGPYNEQFF	TGTGCCAAAAGGGCTAGCGGGCCTTACAATGAGCAGTTCTTC
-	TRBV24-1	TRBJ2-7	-	CATSDYREGSYNEQYF	TGTGCCACCAGTGATTACAGGGAAGGATCCTACAATGAGCAGTACTTC
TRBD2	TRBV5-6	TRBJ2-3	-	CASSGTTSGDVTDTQYF	TGTGCCAGCAGCGGAACCACTAGCGGAGACGTCACAGATACGCAGTATTTT
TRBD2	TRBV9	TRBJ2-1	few	CASSLIAGGLGEQFF	TGTGCCAGCAGCCTAATAGCGGGAGGGTTGGGTGAGCAGTTCTTC
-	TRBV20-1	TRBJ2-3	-	CSAVRLGGSTDTQYF	TGCAGTGCTGTTCGACTTGGCGGGAGCACAGATACGCAGTATTTT
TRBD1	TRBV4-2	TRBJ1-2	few	CASSQDSGTGANYGYTF	TGTGCCAGCAGCCAAGACTCCGGGACAGGGGCTAACTATGGCTACACCTTC
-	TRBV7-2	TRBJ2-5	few	CASSPLRGGSRETQYF	TGTGCCAGCAGCCCCCTTCGTGGAGGGAGTAGAGAGACCCAGTACTTC
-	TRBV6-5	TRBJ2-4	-	CASTGRGRGKNIQYF	TGTGCCAGCACCGGCCGGGGCCGGGGCAAAAACATTCAGTACTTC
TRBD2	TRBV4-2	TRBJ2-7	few	CASSQAAGVGYEQYF	TGTGCCAGCAGCCAAGCAGCGGGAGTGGGCTACGAGCAGTACTTC
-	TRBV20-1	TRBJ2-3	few	CSAPPGPTDTQYF	TGCAGTGCTCCTCCGGGACCCACAGATACGCAGTATTTT
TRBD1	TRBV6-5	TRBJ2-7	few	CASSSDRGLYEQYF	TGTGCCAGCAGTTCGGACAGGGGGCTCTACGAGCAGTACTTC
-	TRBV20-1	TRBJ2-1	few	CSAILTAWGEQFF	TGCAGTGCTATCCTGACAGCCTGGGGTGAGCAGTTCTTC
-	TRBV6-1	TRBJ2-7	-	CASTLGVSGFEQYF	TGTGCCAGCACCCTCGGCGTCTCGGGCTTCGAGCAGTACTTC
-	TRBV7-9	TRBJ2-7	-	CASSYPGTQSREQYF	TGTGCCAGCAGCTACCCCGGGACTCAAAGCAGGGAGCAGTACTTC
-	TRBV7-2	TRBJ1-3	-	CASNLAGIGNTIYF	TGTGCCAGCAACCTAGCAGGGATTGGAAACACCATATATTTT
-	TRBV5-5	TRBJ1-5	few	CASSRVVDPNQPQHF	TGTGCCAGCAGCCGCGTGGTAGACCCAAATCAGCCCCAGCATTTT